A single sample is the source of the 24 T cell receptor beta chains below, sequenced in a study of T cell responses to AZD1222 COVID-19 vaccine. Profiling relied on immunoSEQ multiplex PCR, and the TCRdb table lists in-frame clones only, not all of them. There are about 110,000 clones in the sample; around 87% occur only once, and roughly 4.4% lies in the top ten. Sequencing was performed on peripheral blood, taken 28 days after the second AZD1222 dose. These receptors all stem from an adult who received the AZD1222 COVID-19 vaccine.

The genes are TRBV5-4 and TRBJ1-6, with TRBD1 as a possible D gene (5 bases). Trimming left V 2 bases short and J 3 bases short, with 9 bases between. The CDR3 is made up of 15 amino acids. Germline CDR1 and CDR2: SGHNT and YYREEE (reference sequence). As DNA, the CDR3 is TGTGCCAGCAGCTTTGACAGCCTCTATAATTCACCCCTCCACTTT. It yields the protein CASSFDSLYNSPLHF.

This clone was counted only a few times. The chain recombines TRBV7-9 with TRBJ2-1; D perhaps matches TRBD2 (6 bases). This CDR3 is 16 amino acids long. Germline V gene lookup returns CDR1 SEHNR and CDR2 FQNEAQ (reference sequence). Trimming shortened V by 3 bases and J by 5 bases, and 17 bases separated the two germline ends. The CDR3 DNA sequence: TGTGCCAGCAGCTTCTACGCGGGGCTAGCTGACAATGAGCAGTTCTTC. This sequence encodes CASSFYAGLADNEQFF. Full variable domain (remainder filled in from reference TRBV7-9 and TRBJ2-1): DTGVSQNPRHKITKRGQNVTFRCDPISEHNRLYWYRQTLGQGPEFLTYFQNEAQLEKSRLLSDRFSAERPKGSFSTLEIQRTEQGDSAMYLCASSFYAGLADNEQFFGPGTRLTVL.

This rearrangement joins TRBV3-1 (or the pseudogene TRBV3-2) to TRBJ2-1; perhaps TRBD2 as D (6 bases). Germline CDR1 is LGHDT and CDR2 is YNNKEL (reference sequence). Trimming stripped 3 bases from V and 6 bases from J, with 18 bases between. CDR3 length: 16 amino acids. The CDR3 is CASSHSTGTLLNEQFF. CDR3 DNA: TGTGCCAGCAGCCATTCGACCGGGACTCTCCTCAATGAGCAGTTCTTC.

V is TRBV6-5 and J is TRBJ1-2, with 7 bases matching TRBD1. Germline trimming cut 7 bases from V and 6 bases from J; bases unmatched to any gene: 14. Germline assignment: CDR1 MNHEY and CDR2 SVGAGI. The CDR3 has 15 amino acids. CDR3 loop: CASITTRIRGHGYTF. The DNA of the CDR3 is TGTGCCAGCATCACCACAAGGATTAGGGGGCATGGCTACACCTTC.

The chain carries TRBV4-2 and TRBJ2-2, with 8 bases fitting TRBD1. The CDR3 runs to 15 residues. Unmatched junction bases numbered 8, after V lost 4 bases and J lost 7 bases. Germline CDR1 and CDR2: LGHNA and YNFKEQ. The CDR3, as DNA: TGTGCCAGCAGCCTCAGGGGGCTGGTAGGCGGGGAGCTGTTTTTT. Translating gives CASSLRGLVGGELFF.

This chain links TRBV6-2 or TRBV6-3 with TRBJ2-2; D remains ambiguous. Deletions cut 4 bases from V and 0 bases from J, with 18 bases between. Germline V gene lookup returns CDR1 MNHEY and CDR2 SVGEGT. The CDR3 is 18 amino acids. The CDR3 region is CASSWSSPTLPNTGELFF. The DNA of the CDR3 is TGTGCCAGCAGTTGGTCTTCACCGACCCTACCGAACACCGGGGAGCTGTTTTTT.

This chain uses TRBV6-1 with TRBJ1-4, with 7 bases matching TRBD1. V dropped 3 bases and J dropped 6; count of bases not matched to a gene: 16. CDR3 size: 18 residues. The germline gives CDR1 MNHNS, CDR2 SASEGT. CDR3 amino acids: CASSDRDRNIIDYEKLFF. The CDR3 bases are TGTGCCAGCAGTGACCGGGACAGAAACATTATTGATTATGAAAAACTGTTTTTT.

The chain is built from TRBV12-3 or TRBV12-4 and TRBJ1-2; D is undetermined. The CDR3 loop spans 13 amino acids. Trimming removed 6 bases from V and 0 bases from J, with 8 bases in between. Here the CDR3 DNA reads TGTGCCAGCAGCCCAATGGCTAACTATGGCTACACCTTC. It yields the protein CASSPMANYGYTF.

This chain uses TRBV9 with TRBJ2-1; a weak D match, TRBD2 (5 bases). The CDR3 extends over 16 amino acids. V gave up 0 bases and J gave up 2 bases, with 12 bases separating them. The V gene's germline CDR1 is SGDLS and CDR2 YYNGEE. CDR3 coding DNA: TGTGCCAGCAGCGTAGCCGAGGGAGTCACCTACAATGAGCAGTTCTTC. Residues: CASSVAEGVTYNEQFF.

V gene TRBV18 combines with J gene TRBJ1-1; TRBD1 matches 8 bases. V lost 3 bases to trimming and J lost 5 bases; unmatched junction nucleotides: 11. This CDR3 is 16 amino acids long. Germline lookup yields CDR1 KGHSH and CDR2 LQKENI. CDR3 sequence: CASSPRGTRGRTEAFF. The CDR3 DNA sequence: TGTGCCAGCTCACCGAGGGGGACCAGGGGGCGGACTGAAGCTTTCTTT.

This clone was observed once. This chain links TRBV3-1 (or the pseudogene TRBV3-2) with TRBJ2-5; D is uncertain. Trimming shortened V by 0 bases and J by 2 bases, and 10 bases separated the two germline ends. The germline CDR1 and CDR2 sequences are LGHDT and YNNKEL (reference sequence). This CDR3 is 15 amino acids long. CDR3 sequence reads: CASSQDWAAQETQYF. The CDR3 DNA sequence: TGTGCCAGCAGCCAAGATTGGGCAGCGCAAGAGACCCAGTACTTC.

This chain joins TRBV6-5 and TRBJ1-4; possible D gene TRBD1, 6 bases. Trimming removed 7 bases at V and 8 bases at J, with 17 bases between. The CDR3 sequence is 14 residues long. CDR1 and CDR2 from the germline V gene are MNHEY and SVGAGI. The CDR3 loop reads CASKGGEREEKLFF. The CDR3 DNA follows: TGTGCCAGCAAGGGGGGGGAGAGAGAGGAAAAACTGTTTTTT.

In this sample, this clone turned up once. The gene calls are TRBV7-6 and TRBJ2-3; 10 bases agree with TRBD1. V shed 3 bases, J shed 0 bases, and the junction held 9 bases outside the gene matches. The CDR3 has 18 residues. Germline CDR1 reads SGHVS; CDR2 reads FNYEAQ. The CDR3, as DNA: TGTGCCAGCAGCTTGTTCCCCGGGACAGGGGCTAGCACAGATACGCAGTATTTT. It yields the protein CASSLFPGTGASTDTQYF.

The chain carries TRBV19 and TRBJ2-1; no reliable D call. The V gene lost 1 base and the J gene lost 4 bases, with 11 bases spanning the gap. CDR1 and CDR2 from the germline V gene are LNHDA and SQIVND (reference sequence). The CDR3 totals 15 residues. The CDR3: CASSIAPLGYNEQFF. The CDR3, as DNA: TGTGCCAGTAGTATAGCGCCCTTGGGTTACAATGAGCAGTTCTTC.

The chain carries TRBV9 and TRBJ1-2; D gene unclear. V was clipped by 4 bases and J by 8 bases, with 18 bases between them. The V gene's germline CDR1 is SGDLS and CDR2 YYNGEE. This CDR3 spans 14 amino acids. CDR3 DNA sequence: TGTGCCAGCAGCCTTAGTACGGATCGTGGAGGCTACACCTTC. This sequence encodes CASSLSTDRGGYTF.

This clone occurred once. J is TRBJ2-1 and V is TRBV7-9; 13 bases line up with TRBD2. The CDR3 is made up of 14 amino acids. Germline loops: CDR1 SEHNR, CDR2 FQNEAQ (reference sequence). Trimming removed 6 bases from V and 10 bases from J; junction bases left unmatched: 6. The CDR3 region has the DNA TGTGCCAGCAGAAGGACTAGCGGGGGTAGGGAGCAGTTCTTC. This translates into CASRRTSGGREQFF. Based on the CDR3 plus reference TRBV7-9 and TRBJ2-1, the full variable domain is DTGVSQNPRHKITKRGQNVTFRCDPISEHNRLYWYRQTLGQGPEFLTYFQNEAQLEKSRLLSDRFSAERPKGSFSTLEIQRTEQGDSAMYLCASRRTSGGREQFFGPGTRLTVL.

DNA for the CDR3: TGTGCCAGCAGCACGGGGGACAGGGTATTTTTT. Translation: CASSTGDRVFF. The gene calls are TRBV6-5 and TRBJ1-4; 9 bases match TRBD1. The CDR3 length is 11 residues. Trimming took 6 bases from V and 17 from J; bases not matched to a gene: 7. The germline gives CDR1 MNHEY, CDR2 SVGAGI.

This rearrangement joins TRBV6-4 to TRBJ2-1; TRBD2 is a possible D gene (6 bases). The V gene lost 4 bases and the J gene lost 4 bases, with 14 bases spanning the gap. The CDR3 is 15 residues long. Germline CDR1 is MRHNA and CDR2 is SNTAGT. The CDR3 loop reads CASSALAGSYNEQFF. The CDR3 DNA follows: TGTGCCAGCAGTGCCCTAGCCGGGAGTTACAATGAGCAGTTCTTC.

The J gene is TRBJ2-3, the V gene TRBV9; 9 bases match TRBD2. Germline CDR1 and CDR2: SGDLS and YYNGEE. J was trimmed by 3 bases and V by 5 bases; bases with no gene match: 7. The CDR3 is 15 residues long. Here the CDR3 DNA reads TGTGCCAGCAGAAGGGGACTAGCTAGTACAGATACGCAGTATTTT. Translating gives CASRRGLASTDTQYF.

The rearrangement uses TRBV29-1 and TRBJ2-3; weak D call: TRBD2 (6 bases). V gave up 3 bases and J gave up 1 base, with 8 bases separating them. Germline values: CDR1 SQVTM, CDR2 ANQGSEA. The CDR3 covers 13 residues. Here the CDR3 DNA reads TGCAGCGTTGACCCTAGCGGCACAGATACGCAGTATTTT. Residues: CSVDPSGTDTQYF.

The count of this clone is one. This chain connects TRBV5-1 to TRBJ2-2; D is ambiguous. Trimming cost V 6 bases and J 2 bases, with 11 bases left between them. This CDR3 has 14 amino acids. CDR1 SGHRS and CDR2 YFSETQ come from the germline V gene. CDR3 protein: CASTQLGNTGELFF. The DNA for the CDR3 is TGCGCCAGCACCCAACTGGGTAACACCGGGGAGCTGTTTTTT.

This chain uses TRBV6-5 with TRBJ1-5; the D gene is possibly TRBD1 (6 bases). V was shortened by 2 bases and J by 7 bases, with 12 bases between the two germline ends. Per the germline V gene, CDR1 is MNHEY and CDR2 is SVGAGI. This CDR3 spans 14 amino acids. In DNA, the CDR3 is TGTGCCAGCAGTTACGGACAGAAGTACCAGCCCCAGCATTTT. Amino acids: CASSYGQKYQPQHF.

This chain joins TRBV5-6 and TRBJ1-2; 8 bases agree with TRBD1. Germline CDR1 SGHDT, CDR2 YYEEEE. The CDR3 sequence is 16 residues long. V lost 1 base to trimming and J lost 6 bases; unmatched junction nucleotides: 11. The CDR3 reads CASSLYSGGYVDGYTF. The CDR3 nucleotides are TGTGCCAGCAGCTTGTACTCAGGGGGCTACGTAGATGGCTACACCTTC.

This clone showed up just a few times. This rearrangement joins TRBV24-1 to TRBJ1-2; 8 bases match TRBD1. This CDR3 has 13 amino acids. Germline V CDR1 and CDR2: KGHDR, SFDVKD. Trimming took 8 bases from V and 8 from J; bases not matched to a gene: 9. The CDR3 DNA reads as TGTGCCACCAATCCTGCAGGGGGCAGGGGCTACACCTTC. Residues: CATNPAGGRGYTF.